The rows below give T cell receptor beta chains drawn from one sample of a study of T cell repertoires in cytomegalovirus infection. Using its own MiXCR run on the reads, TCRdb lists one record per CDR3 protein. The sample yields about half a million distinct CDR3 sequences, 42% seen once. Which antigens these TCRs recognize remains unknown. The input for sequencing was cultured PBMCs, taken from culture after CMV antigen stimulation. The source is a human donor in good health (CMV status not recorded). Some clones in this sample may be carry-over from other donors' samples. The CDR3 runs from the conserved cysteine through the conserved F or W. Fields, in order: J gene, clone size, V gene, D gene, CDR3 protein, CDR3 DNA. The D gene is left open where the match is weak. Some rows mark clone size as missing; the rest say once, few, many or name a class of expanded clone.

J: TRBJ1-1; size: NA; V: TRBV4-3; D: TRBD1; CDR3: CASSQGQGRNTEAFF; DNA: TGCGCCAGCAGCCAAGGACAGGGGAGGAACACTGAAGCTTTCTTT
J: TRBJ2-7; size: few; V: TRBV6-2/TRBV6-3; D: NA; CDR3: CASRTDRSYEQYF; DNA: TGTGCCAGCAGGACGGACAGATCCTACGAGCAGTACTTC
J: TRBJ2-7; size: NA; V: TRBV29-1; D: NA; CDR3: CSVGTEKRGGPNYEQYF; DNA: TGCAGCGTTGGAACAGAGAAAAGAGGGGGGCCAAACTACGAGCAGTACTTC
J: TRBJ2-1; size: many; V: TRBV7-8; D: NA; CDR3: CASSSHERRVRSNEQFF; DNA: TGTGCCAGCAGCTCCCATGAGCGCCGAGTGAGGTCGAATGAGCAGTTCTTC
J: TRBJ2-1; size: NA; V: TRBV6-2/TRBV6-3; D: TRBD2; CDR3: CASSKTSGRAFGDNEQFF; DNA: TGTGCCAGCAGTAAGACTAGCGGGAGGGCCTTTGGTGACAATGAGCAGTTCTTC
J: TRBJ1-1; size: NA; V: TRBV24-1; D: TRBD1; CDR3: CATSDLTGSEAFF; DNA: TGTGCCACCAGTGACCTGACAGGGTCTGAAGCTTTCTTT
J: TRBJ2-1; size: many; V: TRBV7-2; D: NA; CDR3: CASSLAGTHAYNEQFF; DNA: TGTGCCAGCAGCTTAGCCGGGACCCACGCCTACAATGAGCAGTTCTTC
J: TRBJ2-7; size: NA; V: TRBV10-3; D: TRBD2; CDR3: CAISESLAGASYEQYF; DNA: TGTGCCATCAGTGAGTCCCTAGCGGGGGCCTCCTACGAGCAGTACTTC
J: TRBJ2-1; size: NA; V: TRBV27; D: NA; CDR3: CASSSQLSMDEQFF; DNA: TGTGCCAGCAGTTCCCAACTCTCCATGGACGAGCAGTTCTTC
J: TRBJ1-2; size: NA; V: TRBV7-2; D: TRBD1; CDR3: CASRGTGYYGYTF; DNA: TGTGCCAGCAGGGGGACAGGGTACTATGGCTACACCTTC